This TCR beta chain was recovered during a study of OX40 agonist ivuxolimab in advanced cancers. Regarding the research as a whole: Ivuxolimab, which targeted the costimulatory receptor OX40 (CD134), was an agonistic, fully human IgG2 monoclonal antibody. Three dose-escalation patients achieved partial responses, one with hepatocellular carcinoma and two with cutaneous melanoma. The paper describes the monotherapy dose-escalation part (N = 52 patients) of the phase I trial of ivuxolimab. Of the approximately 50 dose-escalation patients, hepatocellular carcinoma was present in about 20, melanoma in around 15, renal cell carcinoma in 9 and head and neck cancer in 9. Patients were allowed to have had prior anti-PD-1, anti-PD-L1 or anti-CTLA-4 therapy, and around 40% of the dose-escalation patients had previously received checkpoint inhibitors. The dose-escalation cohort was about 83% male with a mean age of roughly 60 years, ranging from roughly 23 to 79. Intravenous ivuxolimab was administered to patients every 2 weeks at six dose levels: 0.01, 0.1, 0.3, 1.5, 3 and 10 mg/kg. Peripheral TCRbeta sequencing was intended to test whether TCR sequence diversity was altered and clonal T-cell expansion was caused by ivuxolimab.

V lost 0 bases and J lost 3 bases; the stretch between them is 6 bases long. Taken from the germline V gene, the CDR1 and CDR2 loops are SGHTA and FQGNSA. The CDR3 holds 13 amino acids from the cysteine to the phenylalanine. Only CDR3 DNA is held: 39 bases, read in frame from base 1. Patients with autoimmune disease history or receiving systemic immunosuppression were excluded from the trial. Peripheral blood for TCR sequencing was collected from all dose cohorts at baseline, on cycle 4 day 1, and on cycle 7 day 1. The samples were taken from a phase I, first-in-human, multicenter, open-label dose-escalation trial of ivuxolimab. Adults with locally advanced or metastatic melanoma, renal cell, hepatocellular, or head and neck squamous cell carcinoma were enrolled in the trial. CD4+ and CD8+ T cells were sorted separately from peripheral blood before TCR sequencing. Overall study outcomes, separate from this receptor: Which antigens the clonally expanded peripheral T cells were specific for was not determined. Low levels of normalized T-cell clonal expansion were also seen in some nonresponding patients. After ivuxolimab, expanded clones were on average more numerous among CD8+ T cells than among CD4+ T cells. Clonal expansion of both CD4+ and CD8+ blood T cells was observed from baseline to week 6 at doses 0.1 to 3.0 mg/kg. In the 0.1-3.0 mg/kg groups, partial responders were among the patients with the lowest normalized peripheral clonal expansion, particularly in CD8+ T cells.

Turning to this clone: This receptor's antigen is unknown. No per-base quality is available; no much larger clone lies one base away.

To sequence the TCRbeta CDR3 region, genomic DNA was isolated from the sorted cells. The immunoSEQ Assay was used for sequencing of TCRbeta CDR3 regions. Entries here come from immuneACCESS through TCRdb and include only in-frame sequences with V and J called. Some clones fail to appear in such tables; in the studies checked, an unresolved V gene covers under half of the shortfall, and the cause of the remainder is unknown. The sample table records about 41,000 clones; around 85% of these occur just once. The ten largest clones take up under 40% of the sample. This chain joins TRBV7-2 to TRBJ2-7, with TRBD1 tentatively as D gene (5 bases match). Sequencing was performed on CD4+ or CD8+ T cells sorted from blood, taken in a trial of the OX40 agonist ivuxolimab. The sequence came from an adult with an advanced solid tumor such as melanoma, head and neck, liver or kidney cancer. CDR3 region: CASSLAQGYEQYF. The DNA sequence is as follows: TGTGCCAGCAGCTTAGCGCAGGGCTACGAGCAGTACTTC.